This T cell receptor beta chain was retrieved from a study of glioma-infiltrating T cells. Study information: Presurgical dexamethasone in glioma patients lasted six or fewer days.

V lost 2 bases, J lost 5 bases, and 16 bases lay in between. CDR3 length: 16 amino acids. The V gene's germline CDR1 is MNHEY and CDR2 SMNVEV (reference sequence). Using RNA template, CDR3s of TCR alpha and beta were amplified with iRepertoire arm-PCR. TCRdb recomputed calls from the multiplex PCR reads with MiXCR, one row per CDR3 protein. The data hold around 350,000 distinct CDR3 sequences, with roughly 41% observed a single time. Study observations and caveats: A blood CDR3 motif signature was depleted in highly divergent patients.

This clonotype was recorded at least ten times. Its antigen remains unknown. The chain uses TRBV27 and TRBJ2-1; D may correspond to TRBD1 or TRBD2 (6 bases each). The sample taken for sequencing was glioma tissue, nonneoplastic brain tissue, or PBMCs (not recorded which). This TCR was sampled from a human donor with low-grade glioma or glioblastoma, undergoing nonglioma brain surgery, or in good health (not recorded which). DNA for the CDR3: TGTGCCAGCAGTTTAATCAGCTTCGGGGGCCACAATGAGCAGTTCTTC. It yields the protein CASSLISFGGHNEQFF.